One and the same sample provided the 26 T cell receptor beta chains below, sequenced in a study of OX40 agonist ivuxolimab in advanced cancers. This table comes from immunoSEQ multiplex PCR, and its TCRdb copy is limited to in-frame clones, with some not included. The sample carries more than 75,000 clones, more than 75% recorded once. The specimen was CD4+ or CD8+ T cells sorted from blood, collected in a trial of the OX40 agonist ivuxolimab. These receptors all come from an adult with an advanced solid tumor such as melanoma, head and neck, liver or kidney cancer.

The chain is built from TRBV27 and TRBJ1-1, with D maybe TRBD1 (6 bases). CDR1 and CDR2 (germline): MNHEY, SMNVEV (reference sequence). The CDR3 is 14 amino acids. The V gene lost 3 bases and the J gene lost 1 base, with 9 bases spanning the gap. CDR3 DNA sequence: TGTGCCAGCAGTTTCGGGGACAAGAACACTGAAGCTTTCTTT. It codes for CASSFGDKNTEAFF.

The sample holds a few counts of this clone. The chain couples TRBV15 to TRBJ1-6; D is possibly TRBD1 (6 bases). CDR1 LNHNV and CDR2 YYDKDF come from the germline V gene (reference sequence). Trimming left V 0 bases short and J 10 bases short, with 13 bases between. The CDR3 covers 15 residues. The DNA of the CDR3 is TGTGCCACCAGCAGAGATGACAGGCATCGCTCACCCCTCCACTTT. Protein product: CATSRDDRHRSPLHF.

The chain recombines TRBV7-2 with TRBJ2-5; TRBD1 might be the D (6 bases). Germline values: CDR1 SGHTA, CDR2 FQGNSA. V was shortened by 5 bases and J by 7 bases, with 8 bases between the two germline ends. There are 11 residues in the CDR3. CDR3 sequence (DNA): TGTGCCAGCAGCCTAGGGGGGACCCAGTACTTC. Its translation: CASSLGGTQYF.

This clone came up a few times. The chain carries TRBV7-6 and TRBJ1-2; 7 bases map to TRBD1. J lost 2 bases, V lost 5 bases, and 2 bases had no gene match. This CDR3 contains 13 residues. From germline, CDR1 is SGHVS and CDR2 FNYEAQ. CDR3 in amino acids: CASSQGQNYGYTF. CDR3 DNA sequence: TGTGCCAGCAGCCAGGGACAGAACTATGGCTACACCTTC.

This clone was observed once. The rearrangement uses TRBV7-2 and TRBJ2-5; 9 nucleotides align to TRBD2. The DNA matches TRBJ2-7 better at its end, which makes the J call doubtful. CDR1 and CDR2 from the germline V gene are SGHTA and FQGNSA. The CDR3 runs to 14 residues. The CDR3 protein is CASSLAVSGGEQYF. In DNA form, the CDR3 reads TGTGCCAGCAGCTTAGCGGTTAGCGGGGGCGAGCAGTACTTC.

The J gene is TRBJ1-5, the V gene TRBV7-8, with a possible D match to TRBD1 (5 bases). Trimming pared 1 base from V and 2 bases from J, leaving 15 bases between. Germline V lookup: CDR1 SGHVS, CDR2 FQNEAQ. This CDR3 spans 17 amino acids. The CDR3 region has the DNA TGTGCCAGCAGCTTAGTTGGGGGAACAGGAGGCAATCAGCCCCAGCATTTT. This translates into CASSLVGGTGGNQPQHF.

This clone showed up just once. Here the CDR3 reads CASSYSWGEGNEQFF. As DNA, the CDR3 is TGTGCCAGCAGTTACTCGTGGGGGGAGGGCAATGAGCAGTTCTTC. The chain couples TRBV6-5 to TRBJ2-1; 7 bases match TRBD2. Germline V gene sequence: CDR1 MNHEY, CDR2 SVGAGI. V was clipped by 0 bases and J by 6 bases; unmatched bases: 5. The CDR3 covers 15 residues.

This sequence joins TRBV30 and TRBJ2-1; 13 positions agree with TRBD2. Per germline, CDR1 GTSNPN and CDR2 SVGIG (reference sequence). With 2 bases clipped from V and 9 bases from J, the junction kept 7 bases outside the gene matches. The CDR3 spans 15 residues. This CDR3 reads CAWSLLAGGRGEQFF. CDR3 DNA: TGTGCCTGGAGTTTACTAGCGGGAGGGCGGGGTGAGCAGTTCTTC.

CDR3 residues: CASSRDSTGELFF. The CDR3 DNA reads as TGTGCCAGCAGCCGGGACAGCACCGGGGAGCTGTTTTTT. The chain carries TRBV11-1 and TRBJ2-2; 7 bases line up with TRBD1. Germline-derived CDR1 and CDR2 are SGHAT and FQDESV (reference sequence). This CDR3 is 13 amino acids long. J gave up 4 bases and V 5 bases, and 1 base lay outside the gene matches.

The V call is TRBV18, the J call TRBJ1-1; the D gene is possibly TRBD1 (5 bases). The germline gives CDR1 KGHSH, CDR2 LQKENI. CDR3 length: 13 residues. Trimming left V 4 bases short and J 8 bases short, with 14 bases between. The CDR3 loop reads CASSQSRDGEAFF. CDR3 nucleotide sequence: TGTGCCAGCTCACAATCCCGGGACGGGGAAGCTTTCTTT.

The chain is built from TRBV10-3 and TRBJ2-4; D might be TRBD2 (6 bases). The V and J ends lost 10 bases and 0 bases respectively, with 10 bases between them. Germline lookup yields CDR1 ENHRY and CDR2 SYGVKD. This CDR3 has 13 amino acids. The CDR3: CATAGLAKNIQYF. CDR3 DNA sequence: TGTGCCACCGCGGGGCTAGCCAAAAACATTCAGTACTTC.

This clone was recorded a few times. The CDR3 DNA is TGTGCCAGCAGGCGGGACAGGGGCACTGAAGCTTTCTTT. It specifies CASRRDRGTEAFF. The J gene is TRBJ1-1, the V gene TRBV28, with TRBD1 matching over 10 bases. The V gene end was trimmed by 6 bases and the J gene end by 4 bases; junction bases not matched to a gene: 2. The CDR3 is made up of 13 amino acids. Germline V CDR1 and CDR2: MDHEN, SYDVKM.

The V and J genes are TRBV11-2 and TRBJ2-2; TRBD1 matches at 8 bases. The germline CDR1 and CDR2 sequences are SGHAT and FQNNGV. CDR3 length: 18 amino acids. J gave up 3 bases and V 0 bases, and 9 bases lay outside the gene matches. The CDR3 coding sequence is TGTGCCAGCAGCTTAGAGGGCAGGGGGCGCAGAGACACCGGGGAGCTGTTTTTT. This gives the protein CASSLEGRGRRDTGELFF.

The chain employs TRBV6-5 and TRBJ2-7; 10 nucleotides line up with TRBD2. V was clipped by 2 bases and J by 7 bases; unmatched bases: 2. The CDR3 sequence is 13 residues long. CDR1 is MNHEY and CDR2 is SVGAGI in the germline V gene. As DNA, the CDR3 is TGTGCCAGCAGTTACGGACTAGCGGTAGAGCAGTACTTC. Its translation: CASSYGLAVEQYF.

This clone occurred once. V usage is TRBV27 and J usage is TRBJ2-2; 7 bases are shared with TRBD1. The V segment lost 6 bases and the J segment 6 bases; nucleotides outside the gene matches: 7. Per germline, CDR1 MNHEY and CDR2 SMNVEV (reference sequence). There are 14 residues in the CDR3. The CDR3 DNA reads as TGTGCCAGCAGGCATTACAGGGGTTCCGGGGAGCTGTTTTTT. The encoded protein is CASRHYRGSGELFF.

This clone occurred once. J is TRBJ2-3 and V is TRBV7-3, with TRBD2 matching 7 bases. CDR1 is SGHTA and CDR2 is FQGTGA in the germline V gene. This CDR3 is built from 14 residues. After removal of 4 bases from V and 4 bases from J, the junction contained 5 bases not matched to a gene. This CDR3 is CASSSARGADTQYF. The CDR3 region has the DNA TGTGCCAGCAGCTCCGCCCGGGGGGCAGATACGCAGTATTTT.

This clone was counted a single time. V gene TRBV9 combines with J gene TRBJ2-2, with TRBD2 matching over 7 bases. CDR3 length equals 16 residues. V lost 4 bases to trimming and J lost 5 bases; unmatched junction nucleotides: 11. CDR1 SGDLS and CDR2 YYNGEE come from the germline V gene. The CDR3, as DNA: TGTGCCAGCAGCCCTCGAGCAGGGAGGGCAACCGGGGAGCTGTTTTTT. It translates to CASSPRAGRATGELFF.

The J gene is TRBJ2-2, the V gene TRBV5-1, with D perhaps matching TRBD1 or TRBD2 (5 bases each). The CDR3 is 14 residues long. Germline lookup yields CDR1 SGHRS and CDR2 YFSETQ. Trimming took 4 bases from V and 6 from J, leaving 13 bases between them. CDR3 nucleotides: TGCGCCAGCAGCACGGGACCAAGAGCCGGGGAGCTGTTTTTT. It is translated as CASSTGPRAGELFF.

The chain recombines TRBV6-5 with TRBJ2-7, with D unresolved. This CDR3 contains 13 residues. Germline V CDR1 and CDR2: MNHEY, SVGAGI. V was shortened by 2 bases and J by 6 bases, with 11 bases between the two germline ends. The CDR3 bases are TGTGCCAGCAGTTACCGTGACACGAGCGAGCAGTACTTC. Translated: CASSYRDTSEQYF.

V gene TRBV4-1 combines with J gene TRBJ2-3; no definite D call. Trimming shortened V by 0 bases and J by 4 bases, and 5 bases separated the two germline ends. CDR3 size: 13 residues. CDR1 is MGHRA and CDR2 is YSYEKL in the germline V gene. CDR3 region: CASSQEGPDTQYF. Here the CDR3 DNA reads TGCGCCAGCAGCCAAGAAGGGCCAGATACGCAGTATTTT.

V gene TRBV15 combines with J gene TRBJ1-2, with D maybe TRBD1 (6 bases). The germline V gene encodes CDR1 LNHNV and CDR2 YYDKDF (reference sequence). The CDR3 has 14 residues. V was pared by 5 bases and J by 4 bases, with 14 bases between. The CDR3 coding sequence is TGTGCCACCAGCCCCCGGACAGTCAGCTATGGCTACACCTTC. Protein: CATSPRTVSYGYTF.

V usage is TRBV27 and J usage is TRBJ1-5; tentative D call: TRBD1 (6 bases). Germline V gene lookup returns CDR1 MNHEY and CDR2 SMNVEV (reference sequence). V dropped 6 bases and J dropped 2 bases, with 14 bases sitting between them. The CDR3 is 15 amino acids. CDR3 DNA sequence: TGTGCCAGCAGGACCGACAGGTTTGGCAATCAGCCCCAGCATTTT. Residues: CASRTDRFGNQPQHF.

The chain carries TRBV7-6 and TRBJ1-3, with D possibly TRBD1 on 5 matching bases. The V gene lost 8 bases and the J gene lost 16 bases, with 15 bases spanning the gap. This CDR3 is built from 10 residues. Germline V CDR1 and CDR2: SGHVS, FNYEAQ. The CDR3 region is CASAGPGLYF. Here the CDR3 DNA reads TGTGCCAGCGCCGGTCCAGGGCTGTATTTT.

The rearrangement uses TRBV9 and TRBJ2-3, with TRBD2 identical over 10 bases. Trimming took 3 bases from V and 1 from J; bases not matched to a gene: 8. Germline CDR1 is SGDLS and CDR2 is YYNGEE. This CDR3 is 17 amino acids long. The CDR3 nucleotides read TGTGCCAGCAGCGGACTCCTCGGGACTAGCGGCACAGATACGCAGTATTTT. Amino acid sequence: CASSGLLGTSGTDTQYF.

The genes are TRBV12-5 and TRBJ2-5, with 11 nucleotides matching TRBD2. The length of the CDR3 is 15 residues. Per germline, CDR1 LGHNT and CDR2 FRNRAP. V was pared by 3 bases and J by 6 bases, with 6 bases of the junction left unmatched. CDR3: CASGLGTSGEQTQYF. CDR3 in DNA: TGTGCTAGTGGTTTAGGGACTAGCGGTGAGCAGACCCAGTACTTC.

This sequence joins TRBV19 and TRBJ2-7, with a possible D match to TRBD2 (6 bases). Germline V gene sequence: CDR1 LNHDA, CDR2 SQIVND (reference sequence). V gave up 3 bases and J gave up 2 bases, with 11 bases separating them. This CDR3 contains 14 residues. The CDR3 bases are TGTGCCAGTAGTATGAGGGACTTAACCTACGAGCAGTACTTC. Residues: CASSMRDLTYEQYF. Using reference TRBV19 and TRBJ2-7 for the parts outside the CDR3, the full variable domain is DGGITQSPKYLFRKEGQNVTLSCEQNLNHDAMYWYRQDPGQGLRLIYYSQIVNDFQKGDIAEGYSVSREKKESFPLTVTSAQKNPTAFYLCASSMRDLTYEQYFGPGTRLTVT.